The 10 T cell receptor beta chains below all came from one sample that was sequenced in a study of shared clonotypes between healthy human individuals. The naive CD8 subset, CD45RO-negative cells positively selected for CCR7, excluded terminally differentiated effector memory CD45RA+ cells. Profiling relied on immunoSEQ multiplex PCR, and the TCRdb table lists in-frame clones only, not all of them. This sample carries millions of clones, about 95% of them seen once, and the ten largest clones take more than 0.95%. Input material: naive CD8+ T cells sorted from blood. All receptors derive from a young man in good health.

This clone was observed once. The J gene is TRBJ2-7, the V gene TRBV6-5, with D unclear. Germline V gene lookup returns CDR1 MNHEY and CDR2 SVGAGI. The CDR3 is made up of 14 amino acids. V lost 7 bases and J lost 1, with 14 bases in between. The DNA for the CDR3 is TGTGCCAGCACCTCACCTCACGGATCCTACGAGCAGTACTTC. Translating it yields CASTSPHGSYEQYF.

This sequence joins TRBV7-2 and TRBJ2-1, with D possibly being TRBD1 or TRBD2 (5 bases each). The CDR3 extends over 15 amino acids. CDR1 SGHTA and CDR2 FQGNSA come from the germline V gene. Deletions cut 1 base from V and 4 bases from J, with 11 bases between. The CDR3 loop is CASSLVGTAYNEQFF. The CDR3 DNA is TGTGCCAGCAGCTTAGTTGGGACCGCTTACAATGAGCAGTTCTTC.

The J gene is TRBJ1-1, the V gene TRBV29-1; TRBD1 might be the D (6 bases). Per the germline V gene, CDR1 is SQVTM and CDR2 is ANQGSEA. CDR3 length equals 9 residues. CDR3: CMDSAEAFF. CDR3 DNA sequence: TGCATGGACAGCGCTGAAGCTTTCTTT.

The chain uses TRBV27 and TRBJ2-1; 7 nucleotides line up with TRBD2. Germline-derived CDR1 and CDR2 are MNHEY and SMNVEV (reference sequence). The CDR3 has 15 residues. V lost 8 bases and J lost 9; bases outside the gene matches: 16. The CDR3 region is CASRYMASGKSEQFF. Written as DNA, the CDR3 is TGTGCCAGCCGATATATGGCTAGCGGAAAGTCTGAGCAGTTCTTC.

The gene calls are TRBV7-8 and TRBJ2-7, with 10 bases identical to TRBD1. V dropped 4 bases and J dropped 5; count of bases not matched to a gene: 8. In germline, CDR1 is SGHVS, CDR2 FQNEAQ. CDR3 length: 15 amino acids. The CDR3 coding sequence is TGTGCCAGCAGCTATTACGGGACAGGGGTCCACGAGCAGTACTTC. Translated, it gives CASSYYGTGVHEQYF.

This chain links TRBV7-6 with TRBJ2-2, with 8 bases fitting TRBD1. J was trimmed by 7 bases and V by 1 base; bases with no gene match: 11. Germline V lookup: CDR1 SGHVS, CDR2 FNYEAQ. The CDR3 runs to 17 residues. CDR3 coding DNA: TGTGCCAGCAGCTTAGTCCAGGGGGCGCAATTAGTCGGGGAGCTGTTTTTT. Protein: CASSLVQGAQLVGELFF.

The chain is built from TRBV6-6 and TRBJ2-1; 12 nucleotides match TRBD2. Germline V gene lookup returns CDR1 MNHNY and CDR2 SVGAGI (reference sequence). This CDR3 has 16 amino acids. The junction had 5 bases not matched to a gene; V was cut back by 2 bases and J by 6 bases. The chain's CDR3 is CASSYTGLAGSNEQFF. CDR3 DNA sequence: TGTGCCAGCAGTTACACGGGACTAGCGGGTAGCAATGAGCAGTTCTTC.

This chain uses TRBV11-2 with TRBJ2-2; possibly TRBD1 for D (6 bases). V lost 5 bases and J lost 7, with 17 bases in between. The length of the CDR3 is 15 residues. Germline CDR1 is SGHAT and CDR2 is FQNNGV. The CDR3 bases are TGTGCCAGCAGCCCCCCAGGGGTCTATATCGGGGAGCTGTTTTTT. Translated: CASSPPGVYIGELFF. Supplemented by reference TRBV11-2 and TRBJ2-2, the full variable domain reads EAGVAQSPRYKIIEKRQSVAFWCNPISGHATLYWYQQILGQGPKLLIQFQNNGVVDDSQLPKDRFSAERLKGVDSTLKIQPAKLEDSAVYLCASSPPGVYIGELFFGEGSRLTVL.

This chain joins TRBV11-2 and TRBJ2-3; 12 bases are shared with TRBD2. Germline V gene sequence: CDR1 SGHAT, CDR2 FQNNGV. The CDR3 covers 18 residues. Trimming cost V 1 base and J 3 bases; bases outside gene matches: 8. Here the CDR3 DNA reads TGTGCCAGCAGCTTAGGGATTGGACTAGCGGGGTTTACAGATACGCAGTATTTT. Its protein product is CASSLGIGLAGFTDTQYF.

The chain recombines TRBV27 with TRBJ2-1; D is possibly TRBD2 (5 bases). Deletions cut 3 bases from V and 3 bases from J, with 18 bases between. The CDR3 sequence is 17 residues long. Per the germline V gene, CDR1 is MNHEY and CDR2 is SMNVEV (reference sequence). DNA for the CDR3: TGTGCCAGCAGTTTGGCCTACGGCGGTAGCGTCTACAATGAGCAGTTCTTC. Protein sequence: CASSLAYGGSVYNEQFF.